Below are 28 T cell receptor beta chains sequenced from a single sample in a study of OX40 agonist ivuxolimab in advanced cancers. Repertoires were generated with immunoSEQ multiplex PCR, while TCRdb's copy carries only in-frame clones and drops some. Of about 83,000 clones detected, roughly 89% appear once; the ten largest clones hold 8.4%. The sample in question was CD4+ or CD8+ T cells sorted from blood, obtained in a trial of the OX40 agonist ivuxolimab. The source of these receptors is an adult with an advanced solid tumor such as melanoma, head and neck, liver or kidney cancer.

The chain links TRBV28 to TRBJ1-1; unclear D gene. Trimming stripped 4 bases from V and 10 bases from J, with 10 bases between. There are 11 residues in the CDR3. The germline V gene has CDR1 MDHEN and CDR2 SYDVKM. This CDR3 reads CASSSTRVAFF. CDR3 coding DNA: TGTGCCAGCAGTTCTACACGGGTAGCTTTCTTT.

This clone has only a few counts. The V gene is TRBV4-2, the J gene TRBJ1-5; TRBD1 matches at 7 bases. V lost 5 bases to trimming and J lost 4 bases; unmatched junction nucleotides: 8. Germline V gene sequence: CDR1 LGHNA, CDR2 YNFKEQ. The CDR3 runs 15 residues. As DNA, the CDR3 is TGTGCCAGCAGCATAGACAGGGTCCCGAATCAGCCCCAGCATTTT. As protein: CASSIDRVPNQPQHF.

The chain carries TRBV30 and TRBJ1-2, with unresolved D. The germline V gene has CDR1 GTSNPN and CDR2 SVGIG (reference sequence). V was shortened by 0 bases and J by 4 bases, with 12 bases between the two germline ends. This CDR3 contains 14 residues. This CDR3 is CAWSVLGGPYGYTF. Written as DNA, the CDR3 is TGTGCCTGGAGTGTATTGGGCGGACCCTATGGCTACACCTTC.

The chain uses TRBV9 and TRBJ2-2; D gene ambiguous. CDR3 length: 12 amino acids. The V end lost 2 bases, the J end lost 6 bases, and 5 bases lay between the germline ends. Looked up from germline, CDR1 is SGDLS and CDR2 is YYNGEE. As DNA, the CDR3 is TGTGCCAGCAGCGTTAGTTCCGGGGAGCTGTTTTTT. Protein: CASSVSSGELFF.

The rearrangement uses TRBV30 and TRBJ2-7; D possibly uses TRBD1 or TRBD2 (5 bases each). CDR1 GTSNPN and CDR2 SVGIG come from the germline V gene (reference sequence). This CDR3 contains 9 residues. V was trimmed by 5 bases and J by 9 bases, leaving 8 bases between them. CDR3 bases: TGTGCCTGGGGGGACGGGCAGTACTTC. It specifies CAWGDGQYF.

This sequence joins TRBV6-5 and TRBJ1-2; TRBD1 is a possible D gene (5 bases). V dropped 1 base and J dropped 8 bases, with 8 bases sitting between them. This CDR3 region has 12 residues. CDR1 and CDR2 (germline): MNHEY, SVGAGI. This CDR3 reads CASSYLGLGYTF. The CDR3 bases are TGTGCCAGCAGTTACTTGGGGCTAGGCTACACCTTC.

This clone was observed a few times. V gene TRBV13 combines with J gene TRBJ1-5; unclear D gene. Trimming shortened V by 3 bases and J by 1 base, and 7 bases separated the two germline ends. The CDR3 covers 14 residues. The V gene's germline CDR1 is PRHDT and CDR2 FYEKMQ (reference sequence). This chain's CDR3 is CASSFGRSNQPQHF. In DNA, the CDR3 is TGTGCCAGCAGCTTTGGGCGAAGCAATCAGCCCCAGCATTTT. Drawing the rest from reference TRBV13 and TRBJ1-5, the complete variable domain is AAGVIQSPRHLIKEKRETATLKCYPIPRHDTVYWYQQGPGQDPQFLISFYEKMQSDKGSIPDRFSAQQFSDYHSELNMSSLELGDSALYFCASSFGRSNQPQHFGDGTRLSIL.

The rearrangement uses TRBV6-5 and TRBJ2-3; D might be TRBD2 (6 bases). Germline CDR1 is MNHEY and CDR2 is SVGAGI. With 2 bases removed from V and 1 base from J, the gap between germline ends came to 7 bases. The CDR3 runs to 14 residues. CDR3 coding DNA: TGTGCCAGCAGTTACGGCGGGGGCACAGATACGCAGTATTTT. Translating gives CASSYGGGTDTQYF.

This clone was detected only a few times. This chain uses TRBV5-4 with TRBJ1-1; possibly TRBD1 for D (6 bases). Trimming left V 4 bases short and J 7 bases short, with 17 bases between. Germline CDR1 is SGHNT and CDR2 is YYREEE (reference sequence). The CDR3 is made up of 14 amino acids. The CDR3 sequence: CASSSLTGTGEAFF. The CDR3, as DNA: TGTGCCAGCAGCAGTCTAACAGGGACGGGTGAAGCTTTCTTT.

The rearrangement links TRBV27 to TRBJ2-1; 10 nucleotides line up with TRBD2. Per the germline V gene, CDR1 is MNHEY and CDR2 is SMNVEV (reference sequence). With 6 bases clipped from V and 7 bases from J, the junction kept 9 bases outside the gene matches. The CDR3 extends over 15 amino acids. The CDR3 nucleotides are TGTGCCAGCAGGCCTAGCGGGAGTGTCGGGAATGAGCAGTTCTTC. It yields the protein CASRPSGSVGNEQFF.

This chain connects TRBV6-1 to TRBJ1-6; D remains ambiguous. The germline gives CDR1 MNHNS, CDR2 SASEGT. V was shortened by 4 bases and J by 0 bases, with 19 bases between the two germline ends. The CDR3 runs to 19 residues. CDR3 DNA sequence: TGTGCCAGCAGTGGACCTTGGACCTACGGGAGCTCCTATAATTCACCCCTCCACTTT. Encoded protein: CASSGPWTYGSSYNSPLHF.

The chain joins TRBV6-1 to TRBJ2-7; 8 bases align to TRBD2. Germline CDR1 and CDR2: MNHNS and SASEGT. The J segment lost 5 bases and the V segment lost 2 bases, leaving 8 bases of the junction unmatched. The CDR3 has 15 amino acids. DNA of the CDR3: TGTGCCAGCAGTGAAATGGCGACTAGCGCGAACGAGCAGTACTTC. Translating gives CASSEMATSANEQYF.

V gene TRBV9 combines with J gene TRBJ2-1, with 7 bases aligning to TRBD2. Germline V CDR1 and CDR2: SGDLS, YYNGEE. V was pared by 4 bases and J by 1 base, with 8 bases of the junction left unmatched. The CDR3 sequence is 16 residues long. Here the CDR3 reads CASSPPGLTSYNEQFF. In DNA, the CDR3 is TGTGCCAGCAGCCCTCCGGGACTAACTTCCTACAATGAGCAGTTCTTC.

CDR3 protein: CASSLEYLDTIYF. Here the CDR3 DNA reads TGTGCCAGCAGCTTAGAATATCTTGACACCATATATTTT. This chain uses TRBV11-2 with TRBJ1-3; no firm D call. CDR1 is SGHAT, CDR2 FQNNGV, per germline. The CDR3 totals 13 residues. The V end lost 0 bases, the J end lost 8 bases, and 8 bases lay between the germline ends. The entire variable domain, with the rest obtained from reference TRBV11-2 and TRBJ1-3, is as follows: EAGVAQSPRYKIIEKRQSVAFWCNPISGHATLYWYQQILGQGPKLLIQFQNNGVVDDSQLPKDRFSAERLKGVDSTLKIQPAKLEDSAVYLCASSLEYLDTIYFGEGSWLTVV.

There are a few counts of this clone. The CDR3 region is CASNPDGNQPQHF. CDR3 coding DNA: TGTGCCAGCAATCCGGACGGCAATCAGCCCCAGCATTTT. The chain is built from TRBV28 and TRBJ1-5; D is undetermined. CDR1 and CDR2 (germline): MDHEN, SYDVKM. CDR3 length equals 13 residues. V lost 7 bases and J 2 bases, leaving 9 bases between the germline ends.

The chain carries TRBV6-5 and TRBJ2-6; D gene unclear. The CDR3 has 14 residues. V was cut by 6 bases and J by 0 bases, with 6 bases left in between. CDR1 is MNHEY, CDR2 SVGAGI, per germline. The CDR3: CASRLRSGANVLTF. The CDR3 DNA sequence: TGTGCCAGCAGGCTGCGCTCTGGGGCCAACGTCCTGACTTTC.

This clone occurred a few times. V is TRBV7-8 and J is TRBJ2-3; 13 bases align to TRBD2. The CDR3 totals 16 residues. V trimming: 7 bases; J trimming: 0 bases; junction bases outside the gene matches: 4. In germline, CDR1 is SGHVS, CDR2 FQNEAQ. The CDR3 DNA reads as TGTGCCAGCAAAGGGACTAGCGGGGCTAGCACAGATACGCAGTATTTT. Residues: CASKGTSGASTDTQYF.

This clone was observed a handful of times. The CDR3 loop is CAWRRQNTGELFF. DNA for the CDR3: TGTGCCTGGAGGAGGCAGAACACCGGGGAGCTGTTTTTT. The V and J genes are TRBV30 and TRBJ2-2; D ambiguous. V lost 3 bases and J 1 base, leaving 6 bases between the germline ends. This CDR3 is 13 amino acids long. Germline V gives CDR1 GTSNPN, CDR2 SVGIG (reference sequence).

The J gene is TRBJ2-3, the V gene TRBV2, with unresolved D. The V gene's germline CDR1 is SNHLY and CDR2 FYNNEI. This CDR3 is 13 amino acids long. V shed 3 bases and J shed 3 bases, with 7 bases lying between them. CDR3 coding DNA: TGTGCCAGCAGTGATTTTTGGACAGATACGCAGTATTTT. It translates to CASSDFWTDTQYF.

The chain joins TRBV27 to TRBJ1-2; the D gene is possibly TRBD1 (6 bases). Germline lookup yields CDR1 MNHEY and CDR2 SMNVEV (reference sequence). Trimming cost V 6 bases and J 4 bases, with 12 bases left between them. The CDR3 totals 13 residues. In DNA, the CDR3 is TGTGCCAGCAGCCTCATACAGGGCTATGGCTACACCTTC. As protein: CASSLIQGYGYTF.

The CDR3 sequence is CASRQDRYSNQPQHF. CDR3 bases: TGTGCCAGCAGACAAGACAGATATAGCAATCAGCCCCAGCATTTT. The chain is built from TRBV6-6 and TRBJ1-5; weak D call: TRBD1 (5 bases). Germline V gene data show CDR1 as MNHNY and CDR2 as SVGAGI (reference sequence). The CDR3 is 15 amino acids. Trimming shortened V by 6 bases and J by 0 bases, and 12 bases separated the two germline ends.

The V and J genes are TRBV11-1 and TRBJ2-1, with TRBD2 matching over 10 bases. The CDR3 length is 17 residues. The germline V gene has CDR1 SGHAT and CDR2 FQDESV (reference sequence). With V trimmed by 0 bases and J by 7 bases, 9 bases remained unmatched. CDR3 in amino acids: CASSLAPGTSEWNEQFF. CDR3 DNA: TGTGCCAGCAGCTTAGCCCCCGGGACTAGCGAATGGAATGAGCAGTTCTTC.

The V gene is TRBV4-3, the J gene TRBJ1-2; D possibly corresponds to TRBD1 (5 bases). The CDR3 contains 13 residues. CDR1 is LGHNA and CDR2 is YSLEER in the germline V gene. Deletions cut 0 bases from V and 13 bases from J, with 15 bases between. The CDR3 bases are TGCGCCAGCAGCCAAGATCTTTGGCAGGGACGCACCTTC. This encodes CASSQDLWQGRTF.

The V gene is TRBV10-3, the J gene TRBJ2-3, with 12 bases fitting TRBD1. The CDR3 loop spans 16 amino acids. With 4 bases clipped from V and 4 bases from J, the junction kept 6 bases outside the gene matches. Germline CDR1 ENHRY, CDR2 SYGVKD. The CDR3 here is CAISGPGQGAPDTQYF. CDR3 nucleotide sequence: TGTGCCATCAGTGGTCCGGGACAGGGGGCCCCAGATACGCAGTATTTT.

As DNA, the CDR3 is TGTGCCAGCAGCCCGGGGGCAGCTCAGGGCAGTGAAAAACTGTTTTTT. Translated: CASSPGAAQGSEKLFF. This chain joins TRBV5-8 and TRBJ1-4; a weak D match, TRBD1 (6 bases). Germline V CDR1 and CDR2: SGHTS, YDEGEE. V was cut by 4 bases and J by 7 bases, with 20 bases left in between. The CDR3 is made up of 16 amino acids.

This sequence joins TRBV2 and TRBJ2-1; tentatively, D is TRBD1 or TRBD2 (6 bases each). The germline V and J ends were trimmed by 8 bases and 0 bases, with 14 bases remaining between them. Germline V lookup: CDR1 SNHLY, CDR2 FYNNEI. This CDR3 has 15 amino acids. CDR3 nucleotides: TGTGCCAGCCAGTACGGGGGCAACTCCTACAATGAGCAGTTCTTC. This codes for CASQYGGNSYNEQFF.

The J gene is TRBJ1-1, the V gene TRBV30; D unresolved. The V and J ends lost 6 bases and 6 bases respectively, with 17 bases between them. Germline loops: CDR1 GTSNPN, CDR2 SVGIG (reference sequence). The CDR3 length is 13 residues. CDR3 bases: TGTGCCTGCTCCCCCGGCGTTGGCCCTGAAGCTTTCTTT. It encodes CACSPGVGPEAFF.

The genes are TRBV5-1 and TRBJ2-1; the match to TRBD2 covers 14 bases. Per the germline V gene, CDR1 is SGHRS and CDR2 is YFSETQ. J was trimmed by 7 bases and V by 4 bases; bases with no gene match: 10. This CDR3 is built from 17 residues. The CDR3 nucleotides read TGCGCCAGCAGCCGACTAGCGGGAGGGCCAGTGGGGAATGAGCAGTTCTTC. Encoded protein: CASSRLAGGPVGNEQFF.